The rows below give T cell receptor beta chains drawn from one sample of a study of CD8 T cells in Susac syndrome. TCRdb re-called the immunoSEQ multiplex PCR reads through MiXCR, storing one row per CDR3 protein. Among around 160,000 distinct CDR3 sequences listed, about 94% were seen once. Sequencing was performed on CD4+ T cells from PBMCs. The receptors shown here come from a human donor in good health. Each CDR3 is given with its conserved first and last residue. The order of the fields is CDR3 protein, CDR3 DNA, V gene, D gene, clone size, J gene. The D gene is left open where the match is weak. The size field is filled for only some rows; it gives once, few, many or a size class.

CDR3aa: CASSAKIRVQAFF; CDR3nt: TGTGCCAGCAGCGCAAAAATCAGGGTTCAAGCTTTCTTT; v_gene: TRBV7-3; d_gene: -; abundance: -; j_gene: TRBJ1-1
CDR3aa: CAWSVVQGAGYTF; CDR3nt: TGTGCCTGGAGTGTTGTACAGGGAGCCGGCTACACCTTC; v_gene: TRBV30; d_gene: -; abundance: -; j_gene: TRBJ1-2
CDR3aa: CASSEFLEVEQYF; CDR3nt: TGTGCCAGCAGTGAGTTTTTAGAGGTCGAGCAGTACTTC; v_gene: TRBV2; d_gene: -; abundance: -; j_gene: TRBJ2-7
CDR3aa: CASTELTGSQYF; CDR3nt: TGTGCCAGCACCGAGCTAACGGGGTCGCAGTACTTC; v_gene: TRBV7-9; d_gene: -; abundance: -; j_gene: TRBJ2-7
CDR3aa: CASSERGGQNEQFF; CDR3nt: TGTGCCAGCAGTGAGCGGGGGGGCCAAAATGAGCAGTTCTTC; v_gene: TRBV2; d_gene: TRBD2; abundance: -; j_gene: TRBJ2-1
CDR3aa: CASSPRWGAFNSNQPQHF; CDR3nt: TGTGCCAGCAGTCCCCGTTGGGGGGCGTTCAATAGCAATCAGCCCCAGCATTTT; v_gene: TRBV27; d_gene: -; abundance: -; j_gene: TRBJ1-5
CDR3aa: CASSLARGSSYNEQFF; CDR3nt: TGTGCCAGCAGCTTGGCGAGGGGGAGCTCCTACAATGAGCAGTTCTTC; v_gene: TRBV5-4; d_gene: -; abundance: -; j_gene: TRBJ2-1
CDR3aa: CASSLDSYSNQPQHF; CDR3nt: TGTGCCAGTAGCTTGGACAGCTATAGCAATCAGCCCCAGCATTTT; v_gene: TRBV19; d_gene: -; abundance: -; j_gene: TRBJ1-5
CDR3aa: CASSLGVVQGFGEAFF; CDR3nt: TGTGCCAGCAGCTTAGGAGTGGTACAGGGTTTCGGTGAAGCTTTCTTT; v_gene: TRBV13; d_gene: -; abundance: -; j_gene: TRBJ1-1
CDR3aa: CASSKTDRAYGYTF; CDR3nt: TGTGCCAGCAGCAAGACGGACAGGGCCTATGGCTACACCTTC; v_gene: TRBV6-5; d_gene: TRBD1; abundance: -; j_gene: TRBJ1-2
CDR3aa: CASSPPLTGPSGNTIYF; CDR3nt: TGTGCCAGCAGCCCCCCCCTCACCGGGCCGAGCGGAAACACCATATATTTT; v_gene: TRBV3-1; d_gene: -; abundance: -; j_gene: TRBJ1-3
CDR3aa: CASSWRHNYGYTF; CDR3nt: TGTGCCAGCAGTTGGAGACATAACTATGGCTACACCTTC; v_gene: TRBV12-3/TRBV12-4; d_gene: -; abundance: -; j_gene: TRBJ1-2
CDR3aa: CASSLLVGPYEQYF; CDR3nt: TGCGCCAGCAGCCTTCTCGTAGGGCCCTACGAGCAGTACTTC; v_gene: TRBV5-1; d_gene: -; abundance: -; j_gene: TRBJ2-7
CDR3aa: CASSGYIGYTF; CDR3nt: TGTGCCAGCAGCGGTTATATCGGCTACACCTTC; v_gene: TRBV9; d_gene: -; abundance: -; j_gene: TRBJ1-2
CDR3aa: CSAIRQGHYEQYF; CDR3nt: TGCAGTGCTATCAGACAGGGGCACTACGAGCAGTACTTC; v_gene: TRBV20-1; d_gene: TRBD1; abundance: -; j_gene: TRBJ2-7
CDR3aa: CASGTGGTSGGREQYF; CDR3nt: TGTGCCAGCGGTACAGGGGGGACTAGCGGGGGTCGCGAGCAGTACTTC; v_gene: TRBV6-6; d_gene: TRBD2; abundance: -; j_gene: TRBJ2-7
CDR3aa: CASLTGYNEQFF; CDR3nt: TGTGCCAGCTTGACAGGATACAATGAGCAGTTCTTC; v_gene: TRBV18; d_gene: -; abundance: -; j_gene: TRBJ2-1
CDR3aa: CASSQVGDFNEQFF; CDR3nt: TGTGCCAGCAGCCAAGTCGGCGATTTCAATGAGCAGTTCTTC; v_gene: TRBV3-1; d_gene: -; abundance: -; j_gene: TRBJ2-1
CDR3aa: CASSQGLEDTQYF; CDR3nt: TGTGCCAGCAGCCAAGGGTTGGAGGATACGCAGTATTTT; v_gene: TRBV4-2; d_gene: -; abundance: -; j_gene: TRBJ2-3
CDR3aa: CASSPRDSVNSPLHF; CDR3nt: TGTGCCAGCAGTCCTCGGGACAGTGTTAATTCACCCCTCCACTTT; v_gene: TRBV12-3/TRBV12-4; d_gene: TRBD1; abundance: -; j_gene: TRBJ1-6
CDR3aa: CSARDGVKTDYGYTF; CDR3nt: TGCAGTGCTAGAGATGGGGTAAAAACAGACTATGGCTACACCTTC; v_gene: TRBV20-1; d_gene: -; abundance: -; j_gene: TRBJ1-2
CDR3aa: CASALAGRTEAFF; CDR3nt: TGTGCCAGCGCTTTGGCGGGGAGGACTGAAGCTTTCTTT; v_gene: TRBV5-6; d_gene: -; abundance: -; j_gene: TRBJ1-1
CDR3aa: CASSLPGQASGELFF; CDR3nt: TGTGCCAGCAGCCTTCCGGGACAGGCGTCCGGGGAGCTGTTTTTT; v_gene: TRBV6-6; d_gene: TRBD1; abundance: -; j_gene: TRBJ2-2
CDR3aa: CASSYSTGATSYEQYF; CDR3nt: TGTGCCAGCAGTTACTCAACAGGGGCCACGTCCTACGAGCAGTACTTC; v_gene: TRBV6-2/TRBV6-3; d_gene: TRBD1; abundance: -; j_gene: TRBJ2-7
CDR3aa: CASSPGGLIYGYTF; CDR3nt: TGTGCCAGCTCACCAGGGGGCCTTATCTATGGCTACACCTTC; v_gene: TRBV18; d_gene: -; abundance: -; j_gene: TRBJ1-2
CDR3aa: CASSLVGGLRDNEQFF; CDR3nt: TGTGCCAGCAGCCTGGTTGGGGGGCTTAGGGACAATGAGCAGTTCTTC; v_gene: TRBV27; d_gene: -; abundance: once; j_gene: TRBJ2-1
CDR3aa: CASSLWGQGRSLYNEQFF; CDR3nt: TGTGCCAGCAGCTTATGGGGACAGGGGAGATCCCTCTACAATGAGCAGTTCTTC; v_gene: TRBV7-2; d_gene: TRBD1; abundance: -; j_gene: TRBJ2-1
CDR3aa: CASSLFAANTEAFF; CDR3nt: TGTGCCAGCAGTTTATTTGCCGCGAACACTGAAGCTTTCTTT; v_gene: TRBV12-3/TRBV12-4; d_gene: -; abundance: once; j_gene: TRBJ1-1
CDR3aa: CASSPARAKGNIQYF; CDR3nt: TGTGCCAGCAGCCCTGCGCGGGCAAAGGGAAACATTCAGTACTTC; v_gene: TRBV5-4; d_gene: -; abundance: -; j_gene: TRBJ2-4
CDR3aa: CSVPIGGVETQYF; CDR3nt: TGCAGTGTCCCAATCGGCGGGGTGGAGACCCAGTACTTC; v_gene: TRBV20-1; d_gene: -; abundance: -; j_gene: TRBJ2-5
CDR3aa: CASSQQGSSGANVLTF; CDR3nt: TGTGCCAGCTCACAACAGGGGAGCTCTGGGGCCAACGTCCTGACTTTC; v_gene: TRBV18; d_gene: TRBD1; abundance: -; j_gene: TRBJ2-6
CDR3aa: CASSSGPNYGYTF; CDR3nt: TGTGCCAGCAGCTCCGGGCCCAACTATGGCTACACCTTC; v_gene: TRBV11-2; d_gene: -; abundance: -; j_gene: TRBJ1-2